These T cell receptor beta chains were read from a single sample in a study of patients and donors after allogeneic stem cell transplantation. Each CDR3 protein is one row after TCRdb ran MiXCR on the RT-PCR reads. The sample holds roughly 880,000 distinct CDR3 sequences, around 17% seen once. The sequenced sample was blood, either unsorted or a sorted T cell fraction (not recorded which). The source is a human donor who was either an allogeneic HSCT recipient or a stem cell or donor lymphocyte infusion donor (not recorded which). It is not recorded whose cells these are; they may come from a transplant donor. Both conserved end residues are part of each CDR3. Each record gives: clone size, J gene, V gene, D gene, CDR3 protein, CDR3 DNA. D genes are given only for firm matches. The size field is filled for only some rows; it gives once, few, many or a size class.

abundance: many
j_gene: TRBJ2-3
v_gene: TRBV24-1
d_gene: -
CDR3aa: CATSEGTDTQYF
CDR3nt: TGTGCCACCAGTGAGGGGACAGATACGCAGTATTTT

abundance: -
j_gene: TRBJ1-2
v_gene: TRBV30
d_gene: -
CDR3aa: CAWSQGSYYGYTF
CDR3nt: TGTGCCTGGAGCCAAGGCTCCTACTATGGCTACACCTTC

abundance: -
j_gene: TRBJ1-2
v_gene: TRBV20-1
d_gene: TRBD1
CDR3aa: CSAPGTGGILDYGYTF
CDR3nt: TGCAGTGCCCCCGGGACAGGGGGTATATTGGACTATGGCTACACCTTC

abundance: -
j_gene: TRBJ1-2
v_gene: TRBV16
d_gene: TRBD1
CDR3aa: CASSLHQGGRNGYTF
CDR3nt: TGTGCCAGCAGCCTACACCAGGGGGGCCGAAATGGCTACACCTTC

abundance: few
j_gene: TRBJ2-2
v_gene: TRBV4-2
d_gene: -
CDR3aa: CAAKGEGRVDTGELFF
CDR3nt: TGTGCAGCCAAGGGTGAGGGTAGGGTTGACACCGGGGAGCTGTTTTTT

abundance: -
j_gene: TRBJ1-4
v_gene: TRBV29-1
d_gene: -
CDR3aa: CSVEGPAATNEKLFF
CDR3nt: TGCAGCGTTGAAGGGCCGGCTGCAACTAATGAAAAACTGTTTTTT

abundance: few
j_gene: TRBJ2-1
v_gene: TRBV12-3/TRBV12-4
d_gene: -
CDR3aa: CASSPVGEQFF
CDR3nt: TGTGCCAGCAGCCCTGTGGGGGAGCAGTTCTTC

abundance: -
j_gene: TRBJ1-5
v_gene: TRBV7-2
d_gene: -
CDR3aa: CASSQEGGPQHF
CDR3nt: TGTGCCAGCAGCCAAGAGGGAGGACCCCAGCATTTT

abundance: many
j_gene: TRBJ1-2
v_gene: TRBV6-1
d_gene: -
CDR3aa: CASSRARQGGGYTF
CDR3nt: TGTGCCAGCAGTCGCGCTCGGCAAGGGGGTGGCTACACCTTC

abundance: -
j_gene: TRBJ1-5
v_gene: TRBV7-2
d_gene: -
CDR3aa: CASSPTTGNQPQHF
CDR3nt: TGTGCCAGCAGTCCGACTACAGGCAATCAGCCCCAGCATTTT

abundance: few
j_gene: TRBJ1-5
v_gene: TRBV5-6
d_gene: -
CDR3aa: CASSLRNAGLSQPQHF
CDR3nt: TGTGCCAGCAGCTTGAGGAATGCGGGGCTAAGTCAGCCCCAGCATTTT

abundance: -
j_gene: TRBJ2-7
v_gene: TRBV2
d_gene: -
CDR3aa: CASSPLKTVRKDEQYF
CDR3nt: TGTGCCAGCAGCCCCCTTAAGACAGTCCGAAAGGACGAGCAGTACTTC

abundance: few
j_gene: TRBJ2-2
v_gene: TRBV15
d_gene: TRBD1
CDR3aa: CATSRLTGAGNTGELFF
CDR3nt: TGTGCCACCAGCAGGCTGACAGGGGCGGGGAACACCGGGGAGCTGTTTTTT

abundance: -
j_gene: TRBJ2-1
v_gene: TRBV9
d_gene: -
CDR3aa: CASSVTWSSYNEQFF
CDR3nt: TGTGCCAGCAGCGTAACCTGGAGCTCCTACAATGAGCAGTTCTTC

abundance: -
j_gene: TRBJ2-5
v_gene: TRBV15
d_gene: -
CDR3aa: CATSGHTSQETQYF
CDR3nt: TGTGCCACCAGCGGTCACACCAGTCAAGAGACCCAGTACTTC

abundance: few
j_gene: TRBJ2-1
v_gene: TRBV20-1
d_gene: -
CDR3aa: CSASPGVTYNEQFF
CDR3nt: TGCAGTGCCTCCCCGGGGGTCACCTACAATGAGCAGTTCTTC

abundance: -
j_gene: TRBJ1-2
v_gene: TRBV7-9
d_gene: -
CDR3aa: CASSLGAMGYGYTF
CDR3nt: TGTGCCAGCAGCTTAGGGGCAATGGGCTATGGCTACACCTTC

abundance: -
j_gene: TRBJ2-7
v_gene: TRBV6-5
d_gene: -
CDR3aa: CASSRGHREQYF
CDR3nt: TGTGCCAGCAGCCGAGGGCATCGCGAGCAGTACTTC

abundance: -
j_gene: TRBJ1-2
v_gene: TRBV6-1
d_gene: -
CDR3aa: CASIARFSGWGSGYTF
CDR3nt: TGTGCCAGCATCGCCCGGTTTTCAGGGTGGGGTTCTGGCTACACCTTC

abundance: -
j_gene: TRBJ2-2
v_gene: TRBV6-1
d_gene: TRBD1
CDR3aa: CCFRDSNTGELFF
CDR3nt: TGCTGTTTCCGGGACAGCAACACCGGGGAGCTGTTTTTT

abundance: few
j_gene: TRBJ2-7
v_gene: TRBV11-2
d_gene: -
CDR3aa: CASSAGVFYEQYF
CDR3nt: TGTGCCAGCAGCGCCGGGGTTTTCTACGAGCAGTACTTC

abundance: -
j_gene: TRBJ2-1
v_gene: TRBV11-3
d_gene: -
CDR3aa: CASRNGDGPYNEQFF
CDR3nt: TGTGCCAGCAGGAACGGAGACGGCCCCTACAATGAGCAGTTCTTC

abundance: -
j_gene: TRBJ2-2
v_gene: TRBV4-3
d_gene: -
CDR3aa: CASSQRARGANTGELFF
CDR3nt: TGCGCCAGCAGCCAACGGGCCCGCGGGGCCAACACCGGGGAGCTGTTTTTT

abundance: few
j_gene: TRBJ2-3
v_gene: TRBV20-1
d_gene: TRBD2
CDR3aa: CSARDVLAGGRTRKDTQYF
CDR3nt: TGCAGTGCTAGAGATGTACTAGCGGGAGGGCGTACCCGAAAAGATACGCAGTATTTT

abundance: few
j_gene: TRBJ1-4
v_gene: TRBV20-1
d_gene: TRBD1
CDR3aa: CSARVADRGQKLFF
CDR3nt: TGCAGTGCTAGAGTCGCGGACAGGGGGCAAAAACTGTTTTTT

abundance: -
j_gene: TRBJ2-1
v_gene: TRBV30
d_gene: TRBD2
CDR3aa: CAWSVRRGAYNEQFF
CDR3nt: TGTGCCTGGAGTGTTCGGCGGGGGGCCTACAATGAGCAGTTCTTC

abundance: -
j_gene: TRBJ1-5
v_gene: TRBV20-1
d_gene: -
CDR3aa: CSAREIRPYYSNQPQHF
CDR3nt: TGCAGTGCTCGAGAGATACGACCATACTATAGCAATCAGCCCCAGCATTTT

abundance: -
j_gene: TRBJ1-1
v_gene: TRBV7-9
d_gene: -
CDR3aa: CASSLDTGSEWNTEAFF
CDR3nt: TGTGCCAGCAGCTTAGACACAGGTAGCGAATGGAACACTGAAGCTTTCTTT